The next 27 T cell receptor beta chains were all read from a single sample in a study of shared clonotypes between healthy human individuals. The data were produced by immunoSEQ multiplex PCR, yet TCRdb's version contains in-frame clones alone and is incomplete. Of hundreds of thousands of clones in the sample, less than 85% were seen once. Specimen: memory CD4+ T cells sorted from blood. The subset: CD45RA-negative fraction. The receptors were sampled from a woman in her twenties or thirties in good health.

This clone was recorded at least ten times. J is TRBJ2-7 and V is TRBV27, with 8 bases matching TRBD2. Germline loops: CDR1 MNHEY, CDR2 SMNVEV (reference sequence). The CDR3 covers 15 residues. The junction had 12 bases not matched to a gene; V was cut back by 6 bases and J by 5 bases. The CDR3 coding sequence is TGTGCCAGCAGGGGGACTAGTTCCGCCGTCCACGAGCAGTACTTC. This gives the protein CASRGTSSAVHEQYF.

This sequence joins TRBV18 and TRBJ1-1, with D possibly being TRBD1 (6 bases). The CDR3 spans 12 residues. Trimming stripped 1 base from V and 11 bases from J, with 11 bases between. Germline V gives CDR1 KGHSH, CDR2 LQKENI. Written as DNA, the CDR3 is TGTGCCAGCTCACCACTCCAGGGGCGGGCTTTCTTT. Residues: CASSPLQGRAFF.

The chain combines TRBV6-6 with TRBJ2-2; D is uncertain. V was clipped by 2 bases and J by 1 base, with 2 bases between them. The CDR3 consists of 13 residues. CDR1 MNHNY and CDR2 SVGAGI come from the germline V gene (reference sequence). The CDR3 DNA reads TGTGCCAGCAGTTACGAGAACACCGGGGAGCTGTTTTTT. This encodes CASSYENTGELFF.

A single count supports this clone. The V call is TRBV28, the J call TRBJ1-2; tentative D call: TRBD1 (5 bases). The CDR3 extends over 14 amino acids. CDR1 MDHEN and CDR2 SYDVKM come from the germline V gene. The germline V and J ends were trimmed by 4 bases and 8 bases, with 17 bases remaining between them. The CDR3, as DNA: TGTGCCAGCAGTTGGACACCATCACTAACGGGCTACACCTTC. Amino acids: CASSWTPSLTGYTF.

The CDR3 region has the DNA TGTGCCAGCTCACCAATGAGGTTCTCAGAGACCCAGTACTTC. Translated: CASSPMRFSETQYF. The J gene is TRBJ2-5, the V gene TRBV18; no firm D call. Germline CDR1 and CDR2: KGHSH and LQKENI. Trimming removed 2 bases at V and 4 bases at J, with 11 bases between. This CDR3 spans 14 amino acids.

The chain couples TRBV19 to TRBJ2-3; D is perhaps TRBD1 or TRBD2 (6 bases each). The CDR3 has 16 amino acids. Trimming removed 1 base from V and 1 base from J, with 12 bases in between. Germline values: CDR1 LNHDA, CDR2 SQIVND (reference sequence). The DNA for the CDR3 is TGTGCCAGTAGTATAGGCCACAGGGAGGGCACAGATACGCAGTATTTT. Translating gives CASSIGHREGTDTQYF. The whole variable domain, remainder taken from reference TRBV19 and TRBJ2-3, is DGGITQSPKYLFRKEGQNVTLSCEQNLNHDAMYWYRQDPGQGLRLIYYSQIVNDFQKGDIAEGYSVSREKKESFPLTVTSAQKNPTAFYLCASSIGHREGTDTQYFGPGTRLTVL.

The V and J genes are TRBV11-2 and TRBJ2-1; 12 nucleotides agree with TRBD2. V gave up 1 base and J gave up 10 bases; unmatched junction bases: 2. Germline CDR1 SGHAT, CDR2 FQNNGV. The CDR3 consists of 14 residues. CDR3 region: CASSLALAGGEQFF. DNA of the CDR3: TGTGCCAGCAGCTTAGCCCTAGCGGGAGGGGAGCAGTTCTTC.

The chain is built from TRBV20-1 and TRBJ1-1; D may be TRBD1 (5 bases). The CDR3 has 11 residues. V lost 7 bases and J lost 1, with 7 bases in between. The V gene's germline CDR1 is DFQATT and CDR2 SNEGSKA (reference sequence). The CDR3 DNA reads as TGCAGTGAGCAGGGGAACACTGAAGCTTTCTTT. Protein sequence: CSEQGNTEAFF.

The CDR3 spells CASSLVGAGLQLEQFF. The CDR3 DNA reads as TGTGCCAGCAGCTTAGTCGGGGCGGGGCTCCAACTTGAGCAGTTCTTC. The V gene is TRBV7-2, the J gene TRBJ2-1, with D perhaps matching TRBD2 (6 bases). This CDR3 has 16 amino acids. Trimming removed 1 base at V and 9 bases at J, with 19 bases between. Germline V gives CDR1 SGHTA, CDR2 FQGNSA.

The table lists this clone with a few counts. The chain combines TRBV6-6 with TRBJ2-7, with a weak D call TRBD1 (6 bases). The CDR3 is 11 amino acids. The germline gives CDR1 MNHNY, CDR2 SVGAGI (reference sequence). Trimming left V 5 bases short and J 6 bases short, with 8 bases between. The CDR3 sequence is CASSTGSEQYF. The CDR3 nucleotides are TGTGCCAGCAGTACAGGGAGCGAGCAGTACTTC.

The V and J genes are TRBV5-4 and TRBJ2-7, with 7 positions matching TRBD1. Germline lookup yields CDR1 SGHNT and CDR2 YYREEE (reference sequence). Trimming took 1 base from V and 5 from J; bases not matched to a gene: 6. The CDR3 has 14 residues. The CDR3 sequence: CASSLRQGTNEQYF. CDR3 nucleotides: TGTGCCAGCAGCTTGAGACAGGGAACCAACGAGCAGTACTTC.

The V call is TRBV27, the J call TRBJ2-5; D may be TRBD2 (6 bases). Germline CDR1 and CDR2: MNHEY and SMNVEV (reference sequence). With 6 bases removed from V and 4 bases from J, the gap between germline ends came to 12 bases. This CDR3 has 13 amino acids. The chain's CDR3 is CASSAPGLETQYF. Here the CDR3 DNA reads TGTGCCAGCAGCGCCCCGGGACTAGAGACCCAGTACTTC.

The chain is built from TRBV29-1 and TRBJ2-1, with 14 bases identical to TRBD2. The germline gives CDR1 SQVTM, CDR2 ANQGSEA. The J segment lost 10 bases and the V segment lost 6 bases, leaving 8 bases of the junction unmatched. The CDR3 is made up of 14 amino acids. The DNA of the CDR3 is TGCAGCGTCCTGGGGGGACTAGCGGGAGTGGAGCAGTTCTTC. Translation: CSVLGGLAGVEQFF.

This chain links TRBV21-1 with TRBJ1-5; the table's D call of TRBD1 was not tested on the DNA. TRBV21-1 is designated a pseudogene. The CDR3 is made up of 14 amino acids. Written as DNA, the CDR3 is TGTGCCAGCAGCACCCGACAGGGCCGTCAGCCCCAGCATTTT. Amino acid sequence: CASSTRQGRQPQHF.

The rearrangement joins TRBV6-1 to TRBJ1-5; the match to TRBD1 covers 9 bases. The trim removed 10 bases at V and 9 bases at J, leaving 7 bases unmatched. The CDR3 spans 12 residues. In germline, CDR1 is MNHNS, CDR2 SASEGT. This CDR3 is CATNRGLAPQHF. CDR3 sequence (DNA): TGTGCCACTAACAGGGGGCTGGCGCCCCAGCATTTT.

V and J are TRBV5-1 and TRBJ2-3, with D perhaps TRBD1 (5 bases). The CDR3 runs to 13 residues. V shed 5 bases and J shed 2 bases, with 9 bases lying between them. The germline gives CDR1 SGHRS, CDR2 YFSETQ. CDR3 loop: CASRLTVTDTQYF. Here the CDR3 DNA reads TGCGCCAGCAGACTGACAGTCACAGATACGCAGTATTTT.

The chain has TRBV5-4 and TRBJ1-1; D is undetermined. Trimming shortened V by 0 bases and J by 4 bases, and 10 bases separated the two germline ends. Germline loops: CDR1 SGHNT, CDR2 YYREEE (reference sequence). The CDR3 runs 14 residues. CDR3 protein: CASSLVGAGTEAFF. The DNA for the CDR3 is TGTGCCAGCAGCTTGGTCGGCGCGGGCACTGAAGCTTTCTTT.

The gene calls are TRBV11-2 and TRBJ2-5; 10 nucleotides line up with TRBD2. The CDR3 consists of 15 residues. Unmatched junction bases numbered 4, after V lost 1 base and J lost 5 bases. Looked up from germline, CDR1 is SGHAT and CDR2 is FQNNGV. The CDR3 nucleotides read TGTGCCAGCAGCTTAGGTCTAGCGGGAGAGGAGACCCAGTACTTC. Encoded protein: CASSLGLAGEETQYF.

The chain recombines TRBV28 with TRBJ2-1, with D uncertain. The germline V gene encodes CDR1 MDHEN and CDR2 SYDVKM. Trimming shortened V by 10 bases and J by 3 bases, and 10 bases separated the two germline ends. The CDR3 runs to 12 residues. The chain's CDR3 is CATTGRYNEQFF. As DNA, the CDR3 is TGTGCCACCACGGGCCGCTACAATGAGCAGTTCTTC. Full variable domain (missing parts from reference TRBV28 and TRBJ2-1): DVKVTQSSRYLVKRTGEKVFLECVQDMDHENMFWYRQDPGLGLRLIYFSYDVKMKEKGDIPEGYSVSREKKERFSLILESASTNQTSMYLCATTGRYNEQFFGPGTRLTVL.

This chain joins TRBV11-2 and TRBJ1-4; TRBD1 matches at 8 bases. Germline values: CDR1 SGHAT, CDR2 FQNNGV. V shed 0 bases, J shed 8 bases, and the junction held 8 bases outside the gene matches. CDR3 length equals 16 residues. The CDR3 loop reads CASSLDRAGGDEKLFF. CDR3 bases: TGTGCCAGCAGCTTAGATCGGGCAGGGGGCGACGAAAAACTGTTTTTT.

The V gene is TRBV27, the J gene TRBJ1-4; TRBD1 matches 8 bases. The CDR3 is made up of 14 amino acids. Per germline, CDR1 MNHEY and CDR2 SMNVEV (reference sequence). The V segment lost 3 bases and the J segment 16 bases; nucleotides outside the gene matches: 13. The chain's CDR3 is CASSFRSGGRIGFF. The CDR3 DNA follows: TGTGCCAGCAGTTTCCGGTCAGGGGGCAGAATCGGGTTTTTT.

This clone has more than one count but fewer than ten. An end of the junction does not agree with germline; a read error may underlie this. This chain joins TRBV11-2 and TRBJ1-2; D is possibly TRBD1 (5 bases). CDR1 is SGHAT and CDR2 is FQNNGV in the germline V gene. This CDR3 is 13 amino acids long. The CDR3 nucleotides read TGTGCCAGCAGTGGGACGGATGGGTATGTCTACACCTTC. Translating it yields CASSGTDGYVYTF.

This clone appeared many times. The chain combines TRBV6-4 with TRBJ2-2; tentative D call: TRBD2 (6 bases). The CDR3 covers 15 residues. Per the germline V gene, CDR1 is MRHNA and CDR2 is SNTAGT. V lost 4 bases to trimming and J lost 6 bases, with 15 bases between them. CDR3 sequence reads: CASSADYLGAGELFF. CDR3 DNA sequence: TGTGCCAGCAGTGCGGACTATTTAGGTGCCGGGGAGCTGTTTTTT.

Comments on this clone: A much larger clonotype is one base distant, so this may be a read error. The chain has TRBV15 and TRBJ2-4, with D perhaps TRBD1 (5 bases). This CDR3 has 14 amino acids. Per the germline V gene, CDR1 is LNHNV and CDR2 is YYDKDF (reference sequence). Deletions cut 1 base from V and 6 bases from J, with 10 bases between. The CDR3 DNA is TGTGCCACCAGCAGAGCAGGGATAGGAAACATTCAGTACTTC. This gives the protein CATSRAGIGNIQYF.

The chain combines TRBV11-2 with TRBJ2-1, with D unresolved. CDR1 and CDR2 from the germline V gene are SGHAT and FQNNGV. Trimming pared 2 bases from V and 8 bases from J, leaving 10 bases between. The CDR3 runs 13 residues. Written as DNA, the CDR3 is TGTGCCAGCAGCTTATCCCCCCGGGATGAGCAGTTCTTC. It yields the protein CASSLSPRDEQFF. The entire variable domain, with the rest obtained from reference TRBV11-2 and TRBJ2-1, is as follows: EAGVAQSPRYKIIEKRQSVAFWCNPISGHATLYWYQQILGQGPKLLIQFQNNGVVDDSQLPKDRFSAERLKGVDSTLKIQPAKLEDSAVYLCASSLSPRDEQFFGPGTRLTVL.

This chain joins TRBV5-1 and TRBJ2-1; 7 bases fit TRBD2. Germline values: CDR1 SGHRS, CDR2 YFSETQ. The trim removed 4 bases at V and 15 bases at J, leaving 13 bases unmatched. The CDR3 is 13 residues long. This CDR3 reads CASSPFGAGDPFF. In DNA form, the CDR3 reads TGCGCCAGCAGCCCCTTCGGCGCGGGAGACCCGTTCTTC.

The V call is TRBV28, the J call TRBJ2-3, with a possible D match to TRBD2 (5 bases). With 3 bases removed from V and 3 bases from J, the gap between germline ends came to 13 bases. Germline CDR1 MDHEN, CDR2 SYDVKM. This CDR3 spans 15 amino acids. For the CDR3, the DNA is TGTGCCAGCAGTTTGGGGTTCGGCGGGACAGATACGCAGTATTTT. Translation: CASSLGFGGTDTQYF.